This T cell receptor (beta chain) was recovered during a study of Ad26.COV2.S vaccination and SARS-CoV-2 variants (dated by TCRdb to the early 2020s). As for the study more broadly: The specificity and breadth of SARS-CoV-2-reactive T cell receptors after Ad26.COV2.S vaccination were assessed by TCRbeta repertoire sequencing. The TCR-sequenced set comprised approximately 32 samples: some 19 Ad26.COV2.S vaccine recipients, 5 placebo recipients and 8 SARS-CoV-2 convalescent individuals.

The immunoSEQ Assay was the method used to sequence TCRbeta CDR3 regions. After extraction, genomic DNA underwent amplification by bias-controlled multiplex PCR, followed by high-throughput sequencing. The published analysis was carried out like this. Collapsing and filtering of sequences were performed to quantify the absolute abundance of each unique TCRbeta CDR3 region. T cell fraction was estimated by normalizing TCRbeta template counts to usable DNA, which was measured by amplifying reference genes present in all nucleated cells. Repertoire TCRs were annotated as SARS-CoV-2-specific by exact matching of V gene, CDR3 amino acid sequence and J gene to a known reactive TCR set. The reference SARS-CoV-2 TCR set was derived from MIRA and filtered for enrichment in COVID-19-positive ImmuneCODE repertoires, a step that removed public or cross-reactive TCRs. Using the MIRA antigens, annotated TCRs were further analysed by specific ORF or by position within an ORF. Breadth was defined as annotated unique rearrangements over total unique productive rearrangements; depth was the summed frequency of those rearrangements. Two-sided Wilcoxon rank-sum tests were applied when comparing TCR breadth between groups. Held by TCRdb, this immuneACCESS table contains in-frame sequences only and omits some clones. Under half of the omission traces to an unresolved V gene where checked; the cause of the rest is unknown. Clone size and V and J calls were adopted from that table, with D and trimming inferred from the DNA. Within this sample are just over 350,000 clones, with approximately 90% of them counted one time only. Clones ranked in the top ten supply about 3.9% of the sample.

What the authors observed across the whole study: Non-spike TCR breadth was comparable between vaccine and placebo recipients, consistent with the vaccine containing only spike. Higher spike-specific TCR breadth was observed in Ad26.COV2.S recipients than in placebo recipients (P = 0.0014). It was noted by the authors that total T cell responses may have been underestimated by the TCR breadth and depth analyses. After vaccination, spike-specific CD8+ and CD4+ T cell responses were reported to show substantial breadth.

Via the germline V gene, CDR1 is MNHEY and CDR2 SVGEGT. The CDR3 contains 19 residues, cysteine and phenylalanine counted. The DNA shown is the 57-base CDR3, in frame from base 1. The V end loses 1 base and the J end loses 3 bases, and a stretch of 22 bases separates them. Details on this clone: Its cognate antigen has yet to be identified. Nothing much larger sits one base from this clone, and base qualities are not available.

The time point label here, explained by the study, means: individuals recovered from natural SARS-CoV-2 infection. The sample was peripheral blood, taken after recovery from COVID-19. This receptor chain uses TRBV6-2 or TRBV6-3 and TRBJ2-1; the D segment could be TRBD2, given 6 matching bases. This clonotype was obtained from a human donor who had recovered from COVID-19. The CDR3 region has the sequence CASSYLSGTGRPYYNEQFF. DNA sequence: TGTGCCAGCAGTTACTTATCCGGGACTGGTCGACCCTACTACAATGAGCAGTTCTTC.